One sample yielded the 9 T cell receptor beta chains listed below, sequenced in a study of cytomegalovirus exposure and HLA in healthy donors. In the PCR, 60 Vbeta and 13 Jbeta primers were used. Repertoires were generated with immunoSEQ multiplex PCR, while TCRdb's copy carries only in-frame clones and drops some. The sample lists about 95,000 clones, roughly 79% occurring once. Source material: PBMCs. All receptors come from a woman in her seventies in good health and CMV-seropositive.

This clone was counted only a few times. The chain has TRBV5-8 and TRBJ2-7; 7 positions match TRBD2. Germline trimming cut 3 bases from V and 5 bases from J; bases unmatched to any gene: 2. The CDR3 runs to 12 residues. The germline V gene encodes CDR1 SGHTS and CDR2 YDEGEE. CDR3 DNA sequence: TGTGCCAGCAGCTGGGCGGGAGACGAGCAGTACTTC. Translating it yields CASSWAGDEQYF.

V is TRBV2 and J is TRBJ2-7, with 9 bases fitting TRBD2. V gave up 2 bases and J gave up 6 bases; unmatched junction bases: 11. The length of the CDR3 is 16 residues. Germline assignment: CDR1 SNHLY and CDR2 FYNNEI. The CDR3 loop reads CASSERGGRGLREQYF. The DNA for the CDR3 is TGTGCCAGCAGTGAACGAGGCGGGAGGGGTCTTCGCGAGCAGTACTTC.

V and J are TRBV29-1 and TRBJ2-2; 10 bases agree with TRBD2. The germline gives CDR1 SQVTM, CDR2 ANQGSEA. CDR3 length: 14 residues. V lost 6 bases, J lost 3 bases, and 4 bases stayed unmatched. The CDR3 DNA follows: TGCAGCGTCGGGACTAGCGCCTACACCGGGGAGCTGTTTTTT. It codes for CSVGTSAYTGELFF.

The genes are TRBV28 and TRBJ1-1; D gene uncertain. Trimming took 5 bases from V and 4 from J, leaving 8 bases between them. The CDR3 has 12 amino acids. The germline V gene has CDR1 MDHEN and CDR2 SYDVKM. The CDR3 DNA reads TGTGCCAGCAGTATTCGGGGCACTGAAGCTTTCTTT. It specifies CASSIRGTEAFF. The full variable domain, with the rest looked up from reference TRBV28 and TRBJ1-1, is DVKVTQSSRYLVKRTGEKVFLECVQDMDHENMFWYRQDPGLGLRLIYFSYDVKMKEKGDIPEGYSVSREKKERFSLILESASTNQTSMYLCASSIRGTEAFFGQGTRLTVV.

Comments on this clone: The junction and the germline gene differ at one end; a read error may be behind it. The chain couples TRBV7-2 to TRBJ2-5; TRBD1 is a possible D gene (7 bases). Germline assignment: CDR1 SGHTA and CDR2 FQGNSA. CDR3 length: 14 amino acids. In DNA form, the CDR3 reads TGTGCCAGCAGCGGTTACAGGGGAGGAGAGGCCCAGTACTTC. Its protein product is CASSGYRGGEAQYF.

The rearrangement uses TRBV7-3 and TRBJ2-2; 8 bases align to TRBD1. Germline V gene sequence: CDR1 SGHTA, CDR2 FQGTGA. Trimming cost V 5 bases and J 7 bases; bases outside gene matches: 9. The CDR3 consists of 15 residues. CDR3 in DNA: TGTGCCAGCAGCCGGAGACAGGGGCGGGACGGGGAGCTGTTTTTT. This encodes CASSRRQGRDGELFF.

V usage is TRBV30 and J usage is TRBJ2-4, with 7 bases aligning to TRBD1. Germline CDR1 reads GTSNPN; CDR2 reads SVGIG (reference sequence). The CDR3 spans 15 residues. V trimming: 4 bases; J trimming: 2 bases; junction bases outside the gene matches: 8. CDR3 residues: CAWTLQQGPKNIQYF. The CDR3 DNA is TGTGCCTGGACCCTTCAACAGGGGCCCAAAAACATTCAGTACTTC.

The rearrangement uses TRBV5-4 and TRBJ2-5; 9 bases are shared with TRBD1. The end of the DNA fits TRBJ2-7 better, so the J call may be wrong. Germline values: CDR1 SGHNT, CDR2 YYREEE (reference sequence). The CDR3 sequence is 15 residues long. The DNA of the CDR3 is TGTGCCAGCAGCCCTCAGGGACAGGGTGTCTACGAGCAGTACTTC. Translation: CASSPQGQGVYEQYF.

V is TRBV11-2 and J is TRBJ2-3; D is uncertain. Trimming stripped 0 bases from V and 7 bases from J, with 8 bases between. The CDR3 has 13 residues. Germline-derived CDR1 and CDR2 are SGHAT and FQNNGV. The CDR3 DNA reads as TGTGCCAGCAGCTTAGAGTCACAGAATACGCAGTATTTT. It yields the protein CASSLESQNTQYF.